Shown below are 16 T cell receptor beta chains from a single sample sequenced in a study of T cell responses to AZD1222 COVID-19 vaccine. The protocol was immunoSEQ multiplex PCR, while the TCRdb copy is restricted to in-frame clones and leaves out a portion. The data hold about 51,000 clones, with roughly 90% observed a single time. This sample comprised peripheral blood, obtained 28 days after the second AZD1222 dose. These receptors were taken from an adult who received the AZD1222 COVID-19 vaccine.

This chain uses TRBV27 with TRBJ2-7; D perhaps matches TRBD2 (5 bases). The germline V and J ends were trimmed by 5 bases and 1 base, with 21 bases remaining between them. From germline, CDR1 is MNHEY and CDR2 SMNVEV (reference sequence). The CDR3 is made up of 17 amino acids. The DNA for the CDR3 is TGTGCCAGCAGTGCCCGAAGAGGAGAGGGCTGGTCCTACGAGCAGTACTTC. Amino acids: CASSARRGEGWSYEQYF.

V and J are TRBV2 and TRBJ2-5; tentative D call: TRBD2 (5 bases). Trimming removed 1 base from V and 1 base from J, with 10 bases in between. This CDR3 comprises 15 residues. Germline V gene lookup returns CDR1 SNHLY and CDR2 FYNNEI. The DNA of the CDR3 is TGTGCCAGCAGTGAAGGGATGACTACCCAAGAGACCCAGTACTTC. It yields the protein CASSEGMTTQETQYF.

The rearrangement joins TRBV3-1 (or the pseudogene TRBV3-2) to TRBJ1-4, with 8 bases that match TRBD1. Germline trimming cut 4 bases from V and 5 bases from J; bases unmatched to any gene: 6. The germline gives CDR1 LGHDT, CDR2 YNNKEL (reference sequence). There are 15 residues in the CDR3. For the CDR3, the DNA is TGTGCCAGCAGCCCCCAGGGGGCCATAAATGAAAAACTGTTTTTT. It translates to CASSPQGAINEKLFF.

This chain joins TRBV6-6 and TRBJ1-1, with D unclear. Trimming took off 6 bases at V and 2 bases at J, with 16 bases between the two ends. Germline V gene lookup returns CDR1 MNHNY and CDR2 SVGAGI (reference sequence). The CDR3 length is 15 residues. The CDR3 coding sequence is TGTGCCAGCAGCCCCCGTGGTCAGACCAACACTGAAGCTTTCTTT. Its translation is CASSPRGQTNTEAFF.

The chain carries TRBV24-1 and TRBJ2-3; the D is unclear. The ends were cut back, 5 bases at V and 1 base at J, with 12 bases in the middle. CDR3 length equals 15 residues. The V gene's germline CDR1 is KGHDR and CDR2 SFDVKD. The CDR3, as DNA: TGTGCCACCAGTGCGGCGCGAACCGGCACAGATACGCAGTATTTT. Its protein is CATSAARTGTDTQYF.

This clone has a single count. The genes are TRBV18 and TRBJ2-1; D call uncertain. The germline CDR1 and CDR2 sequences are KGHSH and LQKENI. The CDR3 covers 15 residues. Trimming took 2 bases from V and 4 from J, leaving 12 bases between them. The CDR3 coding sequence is TGTGCCAGCTCACCAGCCGGCAGTCTTTACAATGAGCAGTTCTTC. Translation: CASSPAGSLYNEQFF.

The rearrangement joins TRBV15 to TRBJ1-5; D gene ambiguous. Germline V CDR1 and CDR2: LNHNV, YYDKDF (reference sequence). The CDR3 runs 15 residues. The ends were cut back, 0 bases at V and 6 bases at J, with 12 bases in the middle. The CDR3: CATSRDLSLSQPQHF. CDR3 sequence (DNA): TGTGCCACCAGCAGAGATCTCTCTCTAAGTCAGCCCCAGCATTTT.

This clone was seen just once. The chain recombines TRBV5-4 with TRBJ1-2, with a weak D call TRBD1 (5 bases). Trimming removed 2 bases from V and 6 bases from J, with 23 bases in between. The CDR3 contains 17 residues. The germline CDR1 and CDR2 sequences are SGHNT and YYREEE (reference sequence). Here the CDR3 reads CASSLLTLGKGPDGYTF. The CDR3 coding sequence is TGTGCCAGCAGCTTACTAACCTTGGGAAAGGGGCCTGATGGCTACACCTTC.

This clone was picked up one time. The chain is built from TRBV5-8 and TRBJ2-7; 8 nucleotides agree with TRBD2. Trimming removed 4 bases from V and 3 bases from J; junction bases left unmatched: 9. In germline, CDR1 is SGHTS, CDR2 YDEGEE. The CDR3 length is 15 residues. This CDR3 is CASSLLVAGFYEQYF. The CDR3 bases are TGTGCCAGCAGCCTGTTAGTAGCGGGGTTCTACGAGCAGTACTTC.

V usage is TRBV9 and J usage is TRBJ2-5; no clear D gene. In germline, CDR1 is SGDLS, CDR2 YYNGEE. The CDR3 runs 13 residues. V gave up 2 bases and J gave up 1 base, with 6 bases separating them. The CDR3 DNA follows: TGTGCCAGCAGCGTTGACGTCCAAGAGACCCAGTACTTC. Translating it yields CASSVDVQETQYF.

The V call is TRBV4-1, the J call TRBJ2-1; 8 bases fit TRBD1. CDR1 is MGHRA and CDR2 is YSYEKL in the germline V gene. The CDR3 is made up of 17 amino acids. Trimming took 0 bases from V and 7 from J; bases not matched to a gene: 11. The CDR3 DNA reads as TGCGCCAGCAGCCAAGAAGTGGCAGGGGGCGGAAATAATGAGCAGTTCTTC. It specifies CASSQEVAGGGNNEQFF.

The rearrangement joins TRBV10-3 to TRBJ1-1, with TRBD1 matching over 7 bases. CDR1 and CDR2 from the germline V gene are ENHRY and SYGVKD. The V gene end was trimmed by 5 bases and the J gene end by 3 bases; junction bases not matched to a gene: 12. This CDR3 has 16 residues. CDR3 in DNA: TGTGCCATCAGTAAGACAGGGATTCGAACGGACACTGAAGCTTTCTTT. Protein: CAISKTGIRTDTEAFF.

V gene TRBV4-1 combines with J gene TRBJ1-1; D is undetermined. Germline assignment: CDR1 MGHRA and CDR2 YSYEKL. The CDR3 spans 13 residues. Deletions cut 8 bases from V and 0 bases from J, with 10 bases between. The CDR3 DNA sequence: TGCGCCAGCGGGAACTTAATGAACACTGAAGCTTTCTTT. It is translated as CASGNLMNTEAFF.

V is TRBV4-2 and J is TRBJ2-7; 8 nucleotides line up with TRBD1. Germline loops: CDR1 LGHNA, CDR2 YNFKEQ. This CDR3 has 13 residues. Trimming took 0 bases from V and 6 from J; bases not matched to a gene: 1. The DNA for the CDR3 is TGTGCCAGCAGCCAAGAAACAGGGGGCGAGCAGTACTTC. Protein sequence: CASSQETGGEQYF.

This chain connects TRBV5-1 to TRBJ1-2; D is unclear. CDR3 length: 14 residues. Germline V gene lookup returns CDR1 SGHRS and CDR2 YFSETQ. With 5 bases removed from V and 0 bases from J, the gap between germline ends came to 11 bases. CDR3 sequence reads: CASRVSPTNYGYTF. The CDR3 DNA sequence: TGCGCCAGCAGAGTTAGCCCCACTAACTATGGCTACACCTTC.

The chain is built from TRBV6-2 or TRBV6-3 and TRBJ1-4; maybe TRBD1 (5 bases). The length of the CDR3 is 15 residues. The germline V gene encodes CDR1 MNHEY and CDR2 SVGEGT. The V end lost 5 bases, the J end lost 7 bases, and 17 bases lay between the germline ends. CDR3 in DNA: TGTGCCAGCAGTCGTCCTACGGGGGTCGGTGAAAAACTGTTTTTT. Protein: CASSRPTGVGEKLFF.